This T cell receptor (beta chain) appears in the sequencing data of a study of technical replicates of blood from a few donors. Assay: immunoSEQ multiplex PCR; the TCRdb copy retains only in-frame clones and omits some. The sample records under 70,000 clones, 92% being singletons. The J segment lost 5 bases and the V segment lost 1 base, leaving 4 bases of the junction unmatched. Germline CDR1 SGHRS, CDR2 YFSETQ. The CDR3 extends over 15 amino acids. The sample taken for sequencing was T cells isolated from PBMCs. The TCR was taken from a human donor in good health. V and J are TRBV5-1 and TRBJ2-2, with TRBD1 matching over 8 bases. Written as DNA, the CDR3 is TGCGCCAGCAGCTTGCAGGGGGCCTTGACCGGGGAGCTGTTTTTT. Amino acids: CASSLQGALTGELFF.